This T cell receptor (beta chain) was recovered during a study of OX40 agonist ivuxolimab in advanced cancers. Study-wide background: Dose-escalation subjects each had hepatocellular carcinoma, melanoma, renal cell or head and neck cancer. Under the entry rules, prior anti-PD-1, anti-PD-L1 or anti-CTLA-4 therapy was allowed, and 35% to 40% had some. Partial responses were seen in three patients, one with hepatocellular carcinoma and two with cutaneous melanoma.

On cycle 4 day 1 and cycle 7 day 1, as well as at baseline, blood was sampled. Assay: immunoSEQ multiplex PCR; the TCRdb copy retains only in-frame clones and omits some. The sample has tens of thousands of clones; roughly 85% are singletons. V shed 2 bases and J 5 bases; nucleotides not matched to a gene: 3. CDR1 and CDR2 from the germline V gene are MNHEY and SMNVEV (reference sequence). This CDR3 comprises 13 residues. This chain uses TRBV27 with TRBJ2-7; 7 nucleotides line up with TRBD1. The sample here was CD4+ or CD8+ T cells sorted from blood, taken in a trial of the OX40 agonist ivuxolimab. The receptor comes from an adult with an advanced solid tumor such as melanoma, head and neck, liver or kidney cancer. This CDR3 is CASSLRDSDEQYF. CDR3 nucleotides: TGTGCCAGCAGTTTACGGGACAGCGACGAGCAGTACTTC.